This T cell receptor beta chain comes out of a study of blood T cells in healthy people across ages. The ends lost 8 bases at V and 6 bases at J; junction bases unmatched: 7. The CDR3 is 13 amino acids. Germline-derived CDR1 and CDR2 are MNHNS and SASEGT. It was with a sample-barcoded 5' primer and a J-beta primer mix that a second PCR of roughly 7 to 12 cycles was run. Any given sample supplied a minimum of 3 million CDR3-containing paired-end reads. One entry per CDR3 protein results from TCRdb running MiXCR on the 5' RACE reads. The sample holds 800,000 or so distinct CDR3 sequences, about 46% seen once.

The receptor's source is an elderly man in good health. What was sequenced was blood. This sequence joins TRBV6-1 and TRBJ2-1; 7 positions agree with TRBD2. CDR3 residues: CASGEGWANEQFF. The DNA for the CDR3 is TGTGCCAGCGGGGAGGGCTGGGCCAATGAGCAGTTCTTC.